These 17 T cell receptor beta chains share one sample of origin, sequenced in a study of blood T cell repertoires in COVID-19. Profiled with immunoSEQ multiplex PCR; TCRdb holds only in-frame clones, not every one. The profile shows about 320,000 clones, 85% to 90% of them singletons. Sequencing was done on a sample of peripheral blood. These receptors all come from a woman aged 30 to 39 with COVID-19, enrolled during active disease.

With respect to this clone: The sample holds other DNA sequences that translate to the same CDR3. The genes are TRBV18 and TRBJ2-3; TRBD1 agrees at 7 bases. There are 14 residues in the CDR3. Germline CDR1 is KGHSH and CDR2 is LQKENI. J was trimmed by 1 base and V by 3 bases; bases with no gene match: 1. The chain's CDR3 is CASSPGQGTDTQYF. The CDR3 nucleotides are TGTGCCAGCTCACCCGGACAGGGCACAGATACGCAGTATTTT.

V is TRBV30 and J is TRBJ2-2, with a tentative D call TRBD1 (6 bases). Trimming took 4 bases from V and 2 from J, leaving 20 bases between them. This CDR3 has 17 residues. The germline gives CDR1 GTSNPN, CDR2 SVGIG (reference sequence). The CDR3 bases are TGTGCCTGGAACGAGGGATACAGGGCGTTAAACACCGGGGAGCTGTTTTTT. Encoded protein: CAWNEGYRALNTGELFF.

V usage is TRBV7-2 and J usage is TRBJ2-3; TRBD1 agrees at 9 bases. CDR3 length equals 15 residues. V was clipped by 5 bases and J by 1 base; unmatched bases: 4. Germline V gene data show CDR1 as SGHTA and CDR2 as FQGNSA. CDR3 residues: CASSRDRVGTDTQYF. The CDR3 DNA sequence: TGTGCCAGCAGCCGGGACAGGGTAGGCACAGATACGCAGTATTTT.

The V and J genes are TRBV2 and TRBJ1-1; TRBD1 agrees at 11 bases. Germline values: CDR1 SNHLY, CDR2 FYNNEI. The CDR3 contains 16 residues. J gave up 5 bases and V 2 bases, and 7 bases lay outside the gene matches. Here the CDR3 DNA reads TGTGCCAGCAGTGAAAGGTTGGGGACAGGGGGGACTGAAGCTTTCTTT. It is translated as CASSERLGTGGTEAFF.

The chain carries TRBV4-2 and TRBJ2-7; D might be TRBD2 (5 bases). Per the germline V gene, CDR1 is LGHNA and CDR2 is YNFKEQ. CDR3 size: 12 residues. Deletions cut 1 base from V and 6 bases from J, with 7 bases between. CDR3: CASSQVTSEQYF. The CDR3 DNA is TGTGCCAGCAGCCAAGTAACTAGCGAGCAGTACTTC.

The chain carries TRBV6-5 and TRBJ2-4; TRBD2 agrees at 7 bases. Germline V gene sequence: CDR1 MNHEY, CDR2 SVGAGI. V lost 2 bases, J lost 2 bases, and 6 bases stayed unmatched. The CDR3 is 16 residues long. CDR3 bases: TGTGCCAGCAGTTACAAGCCGGGGGGACCCAAAAACATTCAGTACTTC. Amino acids: CASSYKPGGPKNIQYF.

The CDR3 DNA follows: TGCAGTGCCAGTAGCGGGGGGAACACAGATACGCAGTATTTT. It codes for CSASSGGNTDTQYF. This chain connects TRBV20-1 to TRBJ2-3, with 10 bases aligning to TRBD2. The CDR3 is made up of 14 amino acids. Germline CDR1 DFQATT, CDR2 SNEGSKA (reference sequence). The V gene end was trimmed by 6 bases and the J gene end by 2 bases; junction bases not matched to a gene: 5.

The CDR3 loop reads CASSHNLRGRADTQYF. CDR3 DNA: TGCGCCAGCAGCCATAACCTCAGGGGAAGGGCAGATACGCAGTATTTT. V usage is TRBV5-1 and J usage is TRBJ2-3; TRBD1 is a possible D gene (6 bases). Trimming took 4 bases from V and 4 from J, leaving 19 bases between them. CDR1 and CDR2 (germline): SGHRS, YFSETQ. The CDR3 covers 16 residues.

The rearrangement uses TRBV2 and TRBJ2-5; unclear D gene. V lost 3 bases, J lost 5 bases, and 10 bases lay in between. Looked up from germline, CDR1 is SNHLY and CDR2 is FYNNEI. The CDR3 spans 13 residues. The CDR3 region is CASSDAGAETQYF. DNA for the CDR3: TGTGCCAGCAGTGACGCCGGTGCGGAGACCCAGTACTTC.

V is TRBV7-7 and J is TRBJ2-1, with 12 bases that match TRBD2. The CDR3 runs to 15 residues. Trimming at V came to 5 bases and at J to 9 bases, leaving 8 bases not matched to a gene. Germline V CDR1 and CDR2: SSHAT, FNYEAQ (reference sequence). DNA for the CDR3: TGTGCCAGCAGCCACTCCTCTAGCGGGGGGGCTGAGCAGTTCTTC. It yields the protein CASSHSSSGGAEQFF.

This clone has just one count. V is TRBV7-8 and J is TRBJ2-5; 10 bases line up with TRBD2. This CDR3 region has 17 residues. Germline V gene lookup returns CDR1 SGHVS and CDR2 FQNEAQ. J lost 0 bases, V lost 3 bases, and 7 bases had no gene match. The CDR3 DNA sequence: TGTGCCAGCAGCTTCAGCCCTACTAGCGGGGACCAAGAGACCCAGTACTTC. Protein sequence: CASSFSPTSGDQETQYF.

The chain uses TRBV10-3 and TRBJ1-2; D perhaps matches TRBD1 (6 bases). Trimming removed 0 bases from V and 7 bases from J, with 18 bases in between. The CDR3 sequence is 16 residues long. Looked up from germline, CDR1 is ENHRY and CDR2 is SYGVKD. The CDR3 loop reads CAISESPQGSIFGYTF. As DNA, the CDR3 is TGTGCCATCAGTGAGTCCCCGCAGGGGTCGATTTTTGGCTACACCTTC.

The CDR3, as DNA: TGTGCCAGCAGCGTCGACAGGGGCGGCGGCTACACCTTC. This codes for CASSVDRGGGYTF. This sequence joins TRBV9 and TRBJ1-2, with 8 bases that match TRBD1. V trimming: 2 bases; J trimming: 8 bases; junction bases outside the gene matches: 5. This CDR3 is built from 13 residues. Germline assignment: CDR1 SGDLS and CDR2 YYNGEE.

J is TRBJ1-2 and V is TRBV29-1, with 9 bases that match TRBD1. The V segment lost 7 bases and the J segment 4 bases; nucleotides outside the gene matches: 10. Germline assignment: CDR1 SQVTM and CDR2 ANQGSEA. CDR3 length equals 14 residues. The CDR3 DNA is TGCAGCGCCTCATTAGACAGGGGGGCCTATGGCTACACCTTC. This encodes CSASLDRGAYGYTF.

The rearrangement links TRBV30 to TRBJ2-7, with 10 bases matching TRBD1. The CDR3 sequence is 14 residues long. V shed 1 base, J shed 4 bases, and the junction held 4 bases outside the gene matches. The germline CDR1 and CDR2 sequences are GTSNPN and SVGIG (reference sequence). CDR3 coding DNA: TGTGCCTGGAGTGCCGGGACAGGGGTTTACGAGCAGTACTTC. The encoded protein is CAWSAGTGVYEQYF.

V is TRBV2 and J is TRBJ2-1; TRBD2 agrees at 8 bases. CDR3 length: 13 residues. J lost 4 bases, V lost 6 bases, and 2 bases had no gene match. Germline loops: CDR1 SNHLY, CDR2 FYNNEI. As DNA, the CDR3 is TGTGCCAGCAGAGGGACTAGTTACAATGAGCAGTTCTTC. Amino acid sequence: CASRGTSYNEQFF.

The CDR3 sequence: CASRRQGGATNEKLFF. Written as DNA, the CDR3 is TGTGCCAGCCGAAGGCAGGGGGGCGCAACTAATGAAAAACTGTTTTTT. V gene TRBV18 combines with J gene TRBJ1-4; TRBD1 aligns across 7 bases. With 8 bases clipped from V and 0 bases from J, the junction kept 9 bases outside the gene matches. CDR3 length: 16 residues. Germline assignment: CDR1 KGHSH and CDR2 LQKENI.